The sequence of this T cell receptor (beta chain) was determined in a study of Ad26.COV2.S vaccination and SARS-CoV-2 variants. Treatment noted: 19 received Ad26.COV2.S at low or high dose, single or two shots; about 5 received placebo; per-sample allocation not given. Each sample was drawn 63 days after the first injection (of vaccine or placebo). Clones were read by immunoSEQ multiplex PCR, and TCRdb kept only the in-frame ones, dropping some. The sample has fewer than 400,000 clones, around four fifths seen once. The CDR3 covers 14 residues. Looked up from germline, CDR1 is LGHNT and CDR2 is FRNRAP. The junction had 7 bases not matched to a gene; V was cut back by 6 bases and J by 2 bases.

The chain is built from TRBV12-5 and TRBJ2-7, with TRBD1 matching 7 bases. The sequence was collected from a person aged 18-60 years who received the Ad26.COV2.S COVID-19 vaccine or a placebo. The specimen comprised peripheral blood, sampled in a trial of Ad26.COV2.S vaccine versus placebo. The CDR3 here is CASGLRDSTYEQYF. Written as DNA, the CDR3 is TGTGCTAGTGGCCTCCGGGACAGCACCTACGAGCAGTACTTC.